These T cell receptor beta chains were read from a single sample in a study of blood T cell repertoires in COVID-19. The assay was immunoSEQ multiplex PCR, and TCRdb's table has in-frame clones only and misses some. The table shows more than 250,000 clones, with about 91% occurring only once. Sample: peripheral blood. These receptors originate from a woman in her twenties or thirties with COVID-19, enrolled during active disease. CDR3s include the opening cysteine and the closing phenylalanine or tryptophan.

V gene: TRBV7-2; CDR3 protein: CASSLGLAGGLGTDTQYF
V gene: TRBV28; CDR3 protein: CASSFPGHYGYTF
V gene: TRBV6-5; CDR3 protein: CASSQTGTGESPLHF
V gene: TRBV9; CDR3 protein: CASSPRTSGYTGELFF
V gene: TRBV11-2; CDR3 protein: CASSFRGRDYGYTF
V gene: TRBV6-5; CDR3 protein: CAVGRGNTEAFF
V gene: TRBV28; CDR3 protein: CASSFEGQTVLGYTF
V gene: TRBV11-3; CDR3 protein: CASSGTSGGFYNEQFF
V gene: TRBV12-3/TRBV12-4; CDR3 protein: CASSSGVRTEAFF
V gene: TRBV9; CDR3 protein: CASSPQGQGVTDTQYF
V gene: TRBV5-8; CDR3 protein: CASSSLYRSQAFF
V gene: TRBV6-6; CDR3 protein: CASSYVEWEEKLFF
V gene: TRBV7-9; CDR3 protein: CASSRRQGNDEQYF
V gene: TRBV7-6; CDR3 protein: CASRPNTLSGAEAFF
V gene: TRBV2; CDR3 protein: CASSDGSQETQYF
V gene: TRBV7-3; CDR3 protein: CASSLGLVNTQYF
V gene: TRBV9; CDR3 protein: CASGKTGRGEKLFF
V gene: TRBV15; CDR3 protein: CATETQPTTEAFF
V gene: TRBV6-2/TRBV6-3; CDR3 protein: CASSYSTSGGTGGYEQYF
V gene: TRBV5-6; CDR3 protein: CASSLGTAPGYTF
V gene: TRBV12-5; CDR3 protein: CASGFGDRVYNEQFF
V gene: TRBV4-1; CDR3 protein: CASSQDTESSAGRGSPLHF
V gene: TRBV14; CDR3 protein: CASSQTTGFATNEKLFF
V gene: TRBV15; CDR3 protein: CATSRAPSGGSSSYNEQFF
V gene: TRBV5-1; CDR3 protein: CASSLSPDTTTNEKLFF
V gene: TRBV29-1; CDR3 protein: CSVRTGARTEAFF
V gene: TRBV7-6; CDR3 protein: CASSPRTGNGYTF
V gene: TRBV6-1; CDR3 protein: CASSEDRVRSQPQHF
V gene: TRBV19; CDR3 protein: CASIPTSGGDYGYTF
V gene: TRBV2; CDR3 protein: CASSEGFSREGQFF
V gene: TRBV3-1/TRBV3-2; CDR3 protein: CASSTRDRGVDEQYF
V gene: TRBV5-5; CDR3 protein: CASSFTGTAYGYTF
V gene: TRBV5-1; CDR3 protein: CASSLGGGDPRREQFF
V gene: TRBV19; CDR3 protein: CASSTRRQGSFNYGYTF
V gene: TRBV6-6; CDR3 protein: CASRGGVMNTEAFF
V gene: TRBV29-1; CDR3 protein: CSVRGSSGRPNTEAFF
V gene: TRBV11-3; CDR3 protein: CASSRDRGQPQHF
V gene: TRBV28; CDR3 protein: CASSSRDREAGQPQHF
V gene: TRBV4-2; CDR3 protein: CASSQAEGRGTEAFF
V gene: TRBV4-1; CDR3 protein: CASSQAEYTDTQYF
V gene: TRBV2; CDR3 protein: CASTKRGRQFF
V gene: TRBV18; CDR3 protein: CASSPLAGVWDEQFF
V gene: TRBV21-1; CDR3 protein: CASSKEGVEYQPQHF
V gene: TRBV7-2; CDR3 protein: CASSFQRPSGPYNEQFF
V gene: TRBV13; CDR3 protein: CASSPARAGELFF
V gene: TRBV10-3; CDR3 protein: CATGGGGPYEQYF
V gene: TRBV28; CDR3 protein: CASSLFPTGRNTGELFF
V gene: TRBV10-3; CDR3 protein: CAISEFDRGSGGYTF
V gene: TRBV7-9; CDR3 protein: CASRGDGTGELFF
V gene: TRBV27; CDR3 protein: CASGQFNSPLHF
V gene: TRBV11-1; CDR3 protein: CASSETGTGGEKLFF
V gene: TRBV7-2; CDR3 protein: CASSLTGGYYNYGYTF
V gene: TRBV7-8; CDR3 protein: CASSSTRAGGTSTDTQYF
V gene: TRBV7-8; CDR3 protein: CASSLVRGTEAFF
V gene: TRBV25-1; CDR3 protein: CASTSWGQGETQYF
V gene: TRBV24-1; CDR3 protein: CASCTGQYLSGNTIYF
V gene: TRBV28; CDR3 protein: CASRVDRVESTEAFF